This T cell receptor (beta chain) was documented in a study of graft-versus-host responses after intestinal transplantation. Overall study: Transplantation in recipients was multivisceral, liver-intestinal, or isolated intestinal. Tacrolimus plus steroids were given to all recipients for around three years, preceded by anti-thymocyte globulin induction.

Sequencing used immunoSEQ multiplex PCR; TCRdb keeps in-frame clones, though not all of them. Seen here are around 100,000 clones, more than 85% observed once, and the top ten hold around 0.98%. Remarks on this clone: No antigen is known for it.

The trim removed 0 bases at V and 7 bases at J, leaving 1 base unmatched. Germline CDR1 and CDR2: GTSNPN and SVGIG (reference sequence). The CDR3 covers 14 residues. General study results and limits: Declining HvG levels early post-transplant were linked to peak circulating GvH clone levels. GvH clones were identified in recipient marrow, with some first appearing in ileum or blood.

The sequence was obtained from a human donor who was the organ donor for an intestinal transplant. The chain employs TRBV30 and TRBJ1-5, with TRBD1 matching over 12 bases. The source was unstimulated CD4+ T cells sorted from spleen or lymph node cells, collected before transplant. The CDR3 DNA follows: TGTGCCTGGAGTGTAGGGACAGGGGGCCAGCCCCAGCATTTT. It yields the protein CAWSVGTGGQPQHF.